This T cell receptor beta chain was identified in a study of T cells in localized non-small cell lung cancer. Using immunoSEQ multiplex PCR, the repertoire was profiled, and TCRdb retains in-frame clones only, with some absent. The table lists over 5,500 clones, 23% of them singletons. Trimming removed 8 bases from V and 8 bases from J; junction bases left unmatched: 10. The CDR3 spans 15 residues. CDR1 is SGHNT, CDR2 YENEEA, per germline. The genes are TRBV11-3 and TRBJ2-1, with 12 nucleotides matching TRBD2. The receptor's source is a man aged 35 to 70 with stage III squamous cell lung carcinoma. The material was lung tumor tissue, obtained before any cancer treatment. The CDR3 loop is CASLSASGGAHEQFF. CDR3 bases: TGTGCCAGCCTGTCCGCTAGCGGGGGGGCCCATGAGCAGTTCTTC. The entire variable domain, with the rest obtained from reference TRBV11-3 and TRBJ2-1, is as follows: EAGVVQSPRYKIIEKKQPVAFWCNPISGHNTLYWYLQNLGQGPELLIRYENEEAVDDSQLPKDRFSAERLKGVDSTLKIQPAELGDSAVYLCASLSASGGAHEQFFGPGTRLTVL.